The 3 T cell receptor beta chains in this list originate from one sample, sequenced in a study of blood T cell repertoires in COVID-19. Produced via immunoSEQ multiplex PCR; TCRdb's table is partial and in-frame only. The sample consists of about 15,000 clones, roughly 79% of them appearing once. The source material was peripheral blood. Every receptor here comes from a man aged 70-80 years with active or convalescent COVID-19.

This clone was seen once. The V gene is TRBV6-1, the J gene TRBJ1-2; 10 bases align to TRBD1. Trimming removed 3 bases from V and 6 bases from J; junction bases left unmatched: 10. Germline CDR1 reads MNHNS; CDR2 reads SASEGT. This CDR3 spans 16 amino acids. In DNA form, the CDR3 reads TGTGCCAGCAGTGATTTCTCGGGACAGGGGAAGGATGGCTACACCTTC. Its protein is CASSDFSGQGKDGYTF.

The chain recombines TRBV7-8 with TRBJ2-1; D may be TRBD2 (5 bases). Per the germline V gene, CDR1 is SGHVS and CDR2 is FQNEAQ. The CDR3 sequence is 16 residues long. With 5 bases removed from V and 0 bases from J, the gap between germline ends came to 14 bases. The CDR3 protein is CASSPELGSSYNEQFF. CDR3 sequence (DNA): TGTGCCAGCAGCCCCGAACTAGGGAGCTCCTACAATGAGCAGTTCTTC.

This chain uses TRBV5-1 with TRBJ2-7; 12 nucleotides line up with TRBD2. Trimming took 0 bases from V and 0 from J; bases not matched to a gene: 4. The CDR3 is 17 amino acids. Looked up from germline, CDR1 is SGHRS and CDR2 is YFSETQ. The chain's CDR3 is CASSLGLAGESSYEQYF. The DNA of the CDR3 is TGCGCCAGCAGCTTGGGACTAGCGGGGGAAAGCTCCTACGAGCAGTACTTC. The complete variable domain, with remaining parts taken from reference TRBV5-1 and TRBJ2-7, reads KAGVTQTPRYLIKTRGQQVTLSCSPISGHRSVSWYQQTPGQGLQFLFEYFSETQRNKGNFPGRFSGRQFSNSRSEMNVSTLELGDSALYLCASSLGLAGESSYEQYFGPGTRLTVT.